This T cell receptor (beta chain) appears in the sequencing data of a study of beta chain features in type 1 diabetes. V shed 3 bases and J shed 5 bases, with 16 bases lying between them. This CDR3 is 15 amino acids long. Germline V gene data show CDR1 as MNHNS and CDR2 as SASEGT. Study-wide results and limits: When cDNA is sequenced, cells with high TCR expression could be over-represented. Researchers report that Type 1 diabetes patients had moderately but significantly shorter TCRB CDR3s across all four CD4+ subsets.

The investigators reverse transcribed all of the isolated RNA, so they sequenced expressed TCRB transcripts. Sequencing of naive, central memory and regulatory T cell samples gave an average of around 3.8 million reads. TCRdb's copy holds only in-frame clones and misses some; the assay was immunoSEQ multiplex PCR. The sample gives 250,000 to 300,000 clones, roughly a quarter of which show up once; roughly 0.011% is in the top ten. A single heparinised draw of about 100 mL on average was taken per donor. Sorted cells reached over 95% purity in every population. About this clone itself: Its antigen remains unknown.

The chain uses TRBV6-1 and TRBJ1-2, with D tentatively TRBD1 (5 bases). The TCR originated in a woman in her twenties or thirties with type 1 diabetes. Sequenced: naive CD4+ T cells from blood. The CDR3 nucleotides read TGTGCCAGCAGTGACTCGTTACAGGCGAGTTATGGCTACACCTTC. Translated, it gives CASSDSLQASYGYTF.